The rows below give T cell receptor beta chains drawn from one sample of a study of blood T cell repertoires in COVID-19. Sequencing was performed with immunoSEQ multiplex PCR; in TCRdb, only in-frame clones are kept and a portion is missing. The data hold under 45,000 clones, with 85% observed a single time. Sequences were obtained from peripheral blood. Source of these receptors: a human donor in a cohort sampled during active COVID-19. Both conserved end residues are part of each CDR3. The D gene is left open where the match is weak. Rows give clone size only sometimes, using once, few, many, or a class for an expanded clone.

>NA|TRBV5-4|NA|TRBJ2-4
TGTGCCAGCAGCTTGTTTTCCCCCGGGGGATCCAAAAACATTCAGTACTTC
CASSLFSPGGSKNIQYF
>NA|TRBV28|NA|TRBJ2-3
TGTGCCAGCAGGGCGACTTATTCCACAGATACGCAGTATTTT
CASRATYSTDTQYF
>NA|TRBV15|NA|TRBJ1-3
TGTGCCACCAGCAGAGATGGGGGGGTGGACACCATATATTTT
CATSRDGGVDTIYF
>TRBD1|TRBV6-6|NA|TRBJ1-1
TGTGCCAGCGCACCGGGACAGGGTACCACTGAAGCTTTCTTT
CASAPGQGTTEAFF
>TRBD2|TRBV2|NA|TRBJ2-5
TGTGCCAGCAGGCTAGCGGGGGGGCCATATGAGACCCAGTACTTC
CASRLAGGPYETQYF
>NA|TRBV7-2|NA|TRBJ2-7
TGTGCCAGCAGCTTATTGGGCTCCCAAGTCGACGAGCAGTACTTC
CASSLLGSQVDEQYF
>NA|TRBV3-1/TRBV3-2|NA|TRBJ2-4
TGTGCCAGCAGCCAAGCGGTAGCCAAAAACATTCAGTACTTC
CASSQAVAKNIQYF
>NA|TRBV2|NA|TRBJ1-6
TGTGCCAGCAGTGTCGAGATATACTCCTATAATTCACCCCTCCACTTT
CASSVEIYSYNSPLHF
>TRBD1|TRBV2|few|TRBJ1-5
TGTGCCAGCACCCAGGGGACAGGGGCAAATCAGCCCCAGCATTTT
CASTQGTGANQPQHF
>TRBD2|TRBV7-2|NA|TRBJ2-5
TGTGCCAGCGCCACTTTTGGACCTAGCGGGGGAAAGACCCAGTACTTC
CASATFGPSGGKTQYF
>NA|TRBV5-1|NA|TRBJ2-5
TGCGCCAGCAGTCGAGACAGTAAGGAGACCCAGTACTTC
CASSRDSKETQYF
>NA|TRBV6-4|NA|TRBJ2-1
TGTGCCAGCAGTGACTCGGCGGGAAGACCCAATGAGCAGTTCTTC
CASSDSAGRPNEQFF
>TRBD1|TRBV9|NA|TRBJ1-1
TGTGCCAGCAGCGGAGGAGGGACAGCGAACACTGAAGCTTTCTTT
CASSGGGTANTEAFF
>NA|TRBV12-3/TRBV12-4|once|TRBJ1-1
TGTGCCAGCAGTTTGAGGGTGAACACTGAAGCTTTCTTT
CASSLRVNTEAFF
>NA|TRBV3-1/TRBV3-2|few|TRBJ1-2
TGTGCCAGCAGCCCACGCGGGGGAGGCACCTATGGCTACACCTTC
CASSPRGGGTYGYTF
>TRBD1|TRBV9|NA|TRBJ1-1
TGTGCCAGCAGCGTCGGGACAGGGGGCATGAACACTGAAGCTTTCTTT
CASSVGTGGMNTEAFF
>TRBD2|TRBV2|once|TRBJ2-5
TGTGCCAGCAGTGAAGGCGGGGGGGCCGGCGAGACCCAGTACTTC
CASSEGGGAGETQYF
>TRBD1|TRBV6-5|NA|TRBJ1-1
TGTGCCAGCAGACCTACAGGGGGGAGCACTGAAGCTTTCTTT
CASRPTGGSTEAFF
>NA|TRBV5-8|NA|TRBJ1-6
TGTGCCAGCAGCTTGGAGTTTGGAGCGAGCTCCTATAATTCACCCCTCCACTTT
CASSLEFGASSYNSPLHF
>TRBD2|TRBV9|NA|TRBJ2-7
TGTGCCAGCAGCGTAGCTAGCGGGGGGTCAGTCTACGAGCAGTACTTC
CASSVASGGSVYEQYF
>NA|TRBV27|NA|TRBJ2-7
TGTGCCAGCAGTTCCACGAGGTACGAGCAGTACTTC
CASSSTRYEQYF
>NA|TRBV5-1|NA|TRBJ2-2
TGCGCCAGCAAAAATTCACCCAGGACAGCGAACACCGGGGAGCTGTTTTTT
CASKNSPRTANTGELFF
>TRBD1|TRBV3-1/TRBV3-2|NA|TRBJ1-2
TGTGCCAGCAGCAACAAGGACAGGGGTTTCTATGGCTACACCTTC
CASSNKDRGFYGYTF
>NA|TRBV28|NA|TRBJ2-1
TGTGCCAGCAGTCAAAACGACTGGAGCTCCTACAATGAGCAGTTCTTC
CASSQNDWSSYNEQFF
>NA|TRBV2|NA|TRBJ1-1
TGTGCCAGCACTCAAAACCAGGGGATCACTGAAGCTTTCTTT
CASTQNQGITEAFF
>NA|TRBV28|NA|TRBJ2-7
TGTGCCAGCACCTCGGGAGGGACAGGGCTAAGTAGGCAGTACTTC
CASTSGGTGLSRQYF
>NA|TRBV28|NA|TRBJ2-2
TGTGCCAGCAGTCCGCGGACAACCCGTTTGGGGGAGCTGTTTTTT
CASSPRTTRLGELFF